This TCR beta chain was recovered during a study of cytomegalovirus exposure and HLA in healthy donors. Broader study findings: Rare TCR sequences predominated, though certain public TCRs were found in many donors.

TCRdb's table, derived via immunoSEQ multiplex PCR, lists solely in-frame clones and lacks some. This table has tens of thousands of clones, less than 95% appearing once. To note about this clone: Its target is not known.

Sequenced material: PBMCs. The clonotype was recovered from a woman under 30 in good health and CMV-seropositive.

The CDR3 nucleotides read TGTGCCAGCAGCCCCCCGTCAGGGGACACGCAGTATTTT. Protein: CASSPPSGDTQYF. The chain links TRBV11-2 to TRBJ2-3; a possible D gene is TRBD1 (6 bases). V lost 5 bases and J lost 9, with 15 bases in between. Germline V gene lookup returns CDR1 SGHAT and CDR2 FQNNGV. This CDR3 has 13 amino acids. The whole variable domain, remainder taken from reference TRBV11-2 and TRBJ2-3, is EAGVAQSPRYKIIEKRQSVAFWCNPISGHATLYWYQQILGQGPKLLIQFQNNGVVDDSQLPKDRFSAERLKGVDSTLKIQPAKLEDSAVYLCASSPPSGDTQYFGPGTRLTVL.